The 17 T cell receptor beta chains listed next were all sequenced from one sample in a study of monozygotic twins with inflammatory bowel disease. TCRdb reprocessed the 5' RACE reads and reports one entry per CDR3 protein, with no DNA. The specimen's table records 300,000 to 350,000 distinct CDR3 sequences. Sequencing used blood. The receptors come from a human donor with ulcerative colitis or Crohn's disease, or a healthy co-twin of an affected twin (not recorded which).

The chain has TRBV27 and TRBJ1-5; TCRdb gives TRBD1 as the D gene, but with no DNA this cannot be confirmed. From germline, CDR1 is MNHEY and CDR2 SMNVEV (reference sequence). This CDR3 comprises 14 residues. The CDR3: CASKQTGGNQPQHF.

The genes are TRBV7-9 and TRBJ1-1; TCRdb selects TRBD1, and the lack of DNA leaves this call unchecked. The CDR3 is 16 amino acids. CDR1 and CDR2 from the germline V gene are SEHNR and FQNEAQ (reference sequence). Here the CDR3 reads CASSLVTTGVNTEAFF.

The chain links TRBV20-1 to TRBJ2-5; TCRdb lists TRBD2, though no DNA is available to test this call. The CDR3 sequence is 18 residues long. Germline V gene data show CDR1 as DFQATT and CDR2 as SNEGSKA (reference sequence). This CDR3 reads CSATGSIGTSGIQETQYF.

The chain uses TRBV5-1 and TRBJ2-2; TCRdb designates TRBD1, a call that cannot be tested without DNA. Germline CDR1 is SGHRS and CDR2 is YFSETQ. The CDR3 contains 17 residues. The CDR3 loop reads CASSRGTGETNTGELFF. Supplemented by reference TRBV5-1 and TRBJ2-2, the full variable domain reads KAGVTQTPRYLIKTRGQQVTLSCSPISGHRSVSWYQQTPGQGLQFLFEYFSETQRNKGNFPGRFSGRQFSNSRSEMNVSTLELGDSALYLCASSRGTGETNTGELFFGEGSRLTVL.

The V gene is TRBV29-1, the J gene TRBJ2-7; as DNA is missing, the TRBD2 call by TCRdb cannot be tested. CDR1 is SQVTM and CDR2 is ANQGSEA in the germline V gene. This CDR3 region has 20 residues. CDR3 sequence reads: CSALRASGGITTRSSYEQYF.

The chain links TRBV28 to TRBJ2-2; checking the TCRdb D call of TRBD1 is not possible without DNA. Germline values: CDR1 MDHEN, CDR2 SYDVKM. The CDR3 runs to 15 residues. CDR3 amino acids: CASSLASGYTGELFF.

The rearrangement joins TRBV4-3 to TRBJ1-5. This CDR3 comprises 15 residues. Germline CDR1 reads LGHNA; CDR2 reads YSLEER. Here the CDR3 reads CASSQAAYSNQPQHF.

The chain joins TRBV7-2 to TRBJ1-6; TCRdb selects TRBD1, and the lack of DNA leaves this call unchecked. Germline CDR1 is SGHTA and CDR2 is FQGNSA. This CDR3 has 16 residues. The CDR3 loop reads CASSSGTGSFNSPLHF. The full variable domain, its missing parts supplied by reference TRBV7-2 and TRBJ1-6, is GAGVSQSPSNKVTEKGKDVELRCDPISGHTALYWYRQSLGQGLEFLIYFQGNSAPDKSGLPSDRFSAERTGGSVSTLTIQRTQQEDSAVYLCASSSGTGSFNSPLHFGNGTRLTVT.

This sequence joins TRBV20-1 and TRBJ2-7. This CDR3 contains 14 residues. Germline CDR1 is DFQATT and CDR2 is SNEGSKA (reference sequence). This CDR3 is CSASKRPDSYEQYF.

V gene TRBV7-2 combines with J gene TRBJ1-1. The length of the CDR3 is 15 residues. CDR1 is SGHTA, CDR2 FQGNSA, per germline. CDR3 amino acids: CASSPDVSGISIAFF.

The genes are TRBV5-1 and TRBJ2-3; TCRdb gives TRBD2 as the D gene, but with no DNA this cannot be confirmed. This CDR3 region has 18 residues. CDR1 is SGHRS, CDR2 YFSETQ, per germline. The CDR3 reads CASSLGTSGSRSTDTQYF.

The gene calls are TRBV30 and TRBJ2-7; as DNA is missing, the TRBD1 call by TCRdb cannot be tested. CDR3 length equals 12 residues. Germline CDR1 is GTSNPN and CDR2 is SVGIG (reference sequence). The CDR3 here is CAWRPGLYEQYF.

The rearrangement links TRBV6-4 to TRBJ2-2; there is no DNA to check the TCRdb D call of TRBD1. This CDR3 comprises 15 residues. Germline V lookup: CDR1 MRHNA, CDR2 SNTAGT. CDR3 in amino acids: CASSHKGANTGELFF.

The chain uses TRBV2 and TRBJ2-1; TCRdb's D gene call, TRBD2, goes unchecked for lack of DNA. This CDR3 has 15 amino acids. In germline, CDR1 is SNHLY, CDR2 FYNNEI. The CDR3 region is CASRVDFPSYNEQFF.

The chain employs TRBV20-1 and TRBJ2-7; there is no DNA to check the TCRdb D call of TRBD1. The CDR3 consists of 15 residues. In germline, CDR1 is DFQATT, CDR2 SNEGSKA (reference sequence). CDR3 region: CSASGSRDNRYEQYF.

The gene calls are TRBV25-1 and TRBJ2-7; absent DNA, TCRdb's TRBD1 call cannot be checked. This CDR3 comprises 14 residues. Germline loops: CDR1 MGHDK, CDR2 SYGVNS. The chain's CDR3 is CASSDRDGGYEQYF.

J is TRBJ2-3 and V is TRBV20-1; the D call of TRBD1 rests on TCRdb alone, since no DNA is present to check it. Looked up from germline, CDR1 is DFQATT and CDR2 is SNEGSKA (reference sequence). This CDR3 has 15 residues. CDR3 loop: CSARAADRATDTQYF.